The T cell receptor (beta chain) under discussion was sequenced for a study of T cells in Graves' hyperthyroidism and ophthalmopathy. Diagnoses rested on clinical symptoms, serum thyroxine and TRAb, thyroid ultrasound and orbital computed tomography. Trimming took 4 bases from V and 3 from J, leaving 13 bases between them. Germline V gives CDR1 SGHRS, CDR2 YFSETQ. The CDR3 sequence is 15 residues long. This clonotype has just a few counts. The source material, RNA transcripts, was used to amplify TCR beta CDR3 regions. The HTBI primer set drove a first-round RT-PCR of the TCR CDR3. TCRdb analysed the multiplex PCR reads with MiXCR anew, one entry per CDR3 protein. The profile covers 500,000 to 750,000 distinct CDR3 sequences, with 13% to 15% appearing a single time and 7% to 9% taken by the ten largest.

V is TRBV5-1 and J is TRBJ1-4; possibly TRBD1 for D (6 bases). Material: blood. This TCR was sampled from a woman in her late teens or twenties with Graves' ophthalmopathy. The CDR3 DNA is TGCGCCAGCAGCCCCCAACAGGGCTCTAATGAAAAACTGTTTTTT. The encoded protein is CASSPQQGSNEKLFF.